The clone carrying this T cell receptor (beta chain) was recorded a few times. The data stem from a study of blood T cell repertoires in COVID-19. The wider study: Material from acute and convalescent COVID-19 was sourced from the United States, Italy and Spain.

Per the authors' pipeline: Cell counts per sample came from amplifying reference gene primers. Produced via immunoSEQ multiplex PCR; TCRdb's table is partial and in-frame only. That table is the source of V, J and clone size, and D and trimming were worked out from the DNA. The repertoire has some 40,000 clones, less than 70% of them found once; the top ten carry 6.2%. Germline V gives CDR1 MNHEY, CDR2 SVGAGI. The CDR3 has 15 amino acids. V lost 4 bases and J lost 6; bases outside the gene matches: 7. This chain uses TRBV6-5 with TRBJ2-3; 10 bases agree with TRBD1. The sample comprised peripheral blood. This TCR came from an older man with acute or convalescent COVID-19. The CDR3 DNA is TGTGCCAGCAGTTTCGACAGGGGGCAGGGGGATACGCAGTATTTT. Encoded protein: CASSFDRGQGDTQYF.